This paragraph reports one TCR beta chain. This specimen belongs to a study of shared clonotypes between healthy human individuals. Trimming took 3 bases from V and 10 from J, leaving 12 bases between them. Germline V gene lookup returns CDR1 LNHDA and CDR2 SQIVND (reference sequence). CDR3 size: 13 residues. Assay used: immunoSEQ multiplex PCR; TCRdb lists only in-frame clones, some missing. The repertoire holds approximately 480,000 clones, 60% to 80% seen once, with around an eighth in the top ten. The chain has TRBV19 and TRBJ1-4; possibly TRBD1 for D (5 bases). The sample comprised PBMCs. This TCR was recovered from a woman in her thirties or forties in good health. Some clones in this sample may be carry-over from other donors' samples. In nucleotides, the CDR3 is TGTGCCAGTAGTATTGGGACCTCAGGAAAACTGTTTTTT. This codes for CASSIGTSGKLFF.